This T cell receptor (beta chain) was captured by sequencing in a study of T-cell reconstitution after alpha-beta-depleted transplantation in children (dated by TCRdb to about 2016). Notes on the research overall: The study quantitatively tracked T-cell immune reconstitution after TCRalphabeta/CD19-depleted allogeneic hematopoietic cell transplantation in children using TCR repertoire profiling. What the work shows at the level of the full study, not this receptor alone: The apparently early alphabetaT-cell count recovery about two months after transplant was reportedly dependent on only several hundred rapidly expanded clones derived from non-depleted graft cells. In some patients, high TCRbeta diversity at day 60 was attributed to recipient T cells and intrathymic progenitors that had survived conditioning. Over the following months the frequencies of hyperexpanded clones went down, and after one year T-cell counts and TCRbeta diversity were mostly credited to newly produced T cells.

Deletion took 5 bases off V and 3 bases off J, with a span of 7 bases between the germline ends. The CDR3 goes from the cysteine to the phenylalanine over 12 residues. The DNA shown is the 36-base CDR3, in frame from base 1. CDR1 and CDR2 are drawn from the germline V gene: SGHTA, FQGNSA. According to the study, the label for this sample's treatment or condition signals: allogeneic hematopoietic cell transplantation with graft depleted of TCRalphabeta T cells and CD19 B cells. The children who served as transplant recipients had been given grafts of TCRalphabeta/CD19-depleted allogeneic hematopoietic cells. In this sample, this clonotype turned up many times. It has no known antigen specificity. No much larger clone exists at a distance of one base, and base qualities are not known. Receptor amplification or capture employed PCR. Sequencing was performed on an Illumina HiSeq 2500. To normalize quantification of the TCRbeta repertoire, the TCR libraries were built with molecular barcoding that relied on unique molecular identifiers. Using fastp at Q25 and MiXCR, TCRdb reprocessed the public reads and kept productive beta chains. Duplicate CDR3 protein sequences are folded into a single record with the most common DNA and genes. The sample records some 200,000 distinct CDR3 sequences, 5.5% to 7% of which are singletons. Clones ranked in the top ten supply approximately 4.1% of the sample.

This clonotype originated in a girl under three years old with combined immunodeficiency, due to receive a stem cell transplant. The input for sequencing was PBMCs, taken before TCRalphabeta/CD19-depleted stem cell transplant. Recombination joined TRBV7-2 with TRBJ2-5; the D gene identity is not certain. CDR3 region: CASSKVEETQYF. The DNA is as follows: TGTGCCAGCAGCAAGGTAGAAGAGACCCAGTACTTC.